This is a list of T cell receptor beta chains from one sample in a study of blood T cell repertoires in COVID-19. TCRdb's table, derived via immunoSEQ multiplex PCR, lists solely in-frame clones and lacks some. Of about 130,000 clones in the sample, approximately 87% were seen once. The sequencing sample was made of peripheral blood. Every receptor here comes from a woman aged 55 to 70 with acute or convalescent COVID-19. CDR3s include the opening cysteine and the closing phenylalanine or tryptophan. A D gene is named only where the DNA matches it firmly. The size field is filled for only some rows; it gives once, few, many or a size class.

>TRBJ2-5|TRBV18|.|.
CASLKRGETQYF
TGTGCCAGCCTGAAGCGTGGCGAGACCCAGTACTTC
>TRBJ1-6|TRBV9|.|.
CASSALTGASPLHF
TGTGCCAGCAGCGCGCTGACAGGCGCCTCACCCCTCCACTTT
>TRBJ2-3|TRBV18|.|TRBD2
CASSPGVAGGTDTQYF
TGTGCCAGCTCACCCGGAGTAGCGGGAGGTACAGATACGCAGTATTTT
>TRBJ2-7|TRBV11-2|.|.
CASSSGISANREQYF
TGTGCCAGCAGTTCTGGAATTAGCGCGAACCGCGAGCAGTACTTC
>TRBJ2-3|TRBV7-3|few|TRBD2
CASSLGTTLDTQYF
TGTGCCAGCAGCTTAGGGACTACACTAGATACGCAGTATTTT
>TRBJ1-3|TRBV6-5|.|.
CASSRGGLSGNTIYF
TGTGCCAGCAGTAGGGGGGGGCTCTCTGGAAACACCATATATTTT
>TRBJ1-1|TRBV7-9|.|.
CASSLASRYTEAFF
TGTGCCAGCAGCTTAGCGTCCAGATACACTGAAGCTTTCTTT
>TRBJ1-2|TRBV9|.|.
CASNVGGRANYGYTF
TGTGCCAGCAACGTTGGGGGCCGAGCTAACTATGGCTACACCTTC
>TRBJ1-1|TRBV14|.|.
CASSQVGSWREAFF
TGTGCCAGCAGCCAAGTTGGTAGTTGGCGGGAAGCTTTCTTT
>TRBJ2-3|TRBV7-2|.|TRBD2
CASSPLADSTDTQYF
TGTGCCAGCAGCCCCCTAGCGGATAGCACAGATACGCAGTATTTT
>TRBJ1-3|TRBV5-1|few|.
CASSPGDSSGNTIYF
TGCGCCAGCAGCCCGGGAGATTCCTCTGGAAACACCATATATTTT
>TRBJ1-5|TRBV2|.|TRBD1
CASSDYQGAQPQHF
TGTGCCAGCAGTGATTACCAGGGGGCCCAGCCCCAGCATTTT
>TRBJ2-1|TRBV14|many|TRBD2
CASSQDMLAGGREQFF
TGTGCCAGCAGCCAAGATATGTTAGCGGGAGGTCGGGAGCAGTTCTTC
>TRBJ1-2|TRBV2|.|.
CASSDPTGPSNYGYTF
TGTGCCAGCAGTGACCCGACAGGACCTTCTAACTATGGCTACACCTTC
>TRBJ1-2|TRBV6-5|few|TRBD1
CASSFTGTGGPYGYTF
TGTGCCAGCAGTTTCACCGGGACAGGGGGCCCCTATGGCTACACCTTC
>TRBJ1-1|TRBV5-5|.|TRBD1
CASSPLQGAPNTEAFF
TGTGCCAGCAGCCCTCTACAGGGGGCCCCGAACACTGAAGCTTTCTTT
>TRBJ1-3|TRBV28|.|TRBD1
CASRYRGGLLAGNTIYF
TGTGCCAGCAGGTACAGGGGTGGGCTTCTCGCTGGAAACACCATATATTTT
>TRBJ2-2|TRBV7-8|.|.
CASSRPGSGELFF
TGTGCCAGCAGCCGGCCCGGGTCCGGGGAGCTGTTTTTT
>TRBJ2-3|TRBV27|.|.
CASSFGSVISTDTQYF
TGTGCCAGCAGTTTTGGTAGCGTAATATCCACAGATACGCAGTATTTT
>TRBJ1-3|TRBV15|.|.
CATSPILGNTIYF
TGTGCCACCAGCCCAATACTTGGAAACACCATATATTTT
>TRBJ2-2|TRBV2|.|TRBD1
CASSPGGYTGELFF
TGTGCCAGCAGTCCAGGGGGCTACACCGGGGAGCTGTTTTTT
>TRBJ2-7|TRBV27|.|.
CASRAWGSTYEQYF
TGTGCCAGCAGGGCCTGGGGCAGTACCTACGAGCAGTACTTC
>TRBJ1-1|TRBV2|few|.
CASSGTATSEAFF
TGTGCCAGCAGTGGGACAGCCACCTCTGAAGCTTTCTTT
>TRBJ2-7|TRBV19|.|TRBD1
CASSGTGVSYEQYF
TGTGCCAGTAGTGGGACAGGGGTCTCCTACGAGCAGTACTTC
>TRBJ2-7|TRBV3-1/TRBV3-2|.|TRBD2
CASSLLAGSYEQYF
TGTGCCAGCAGCTTACTAGCGGGATCCTACGAGCAGTACTTC
>TRBJ1-2|TRBV12-3/TRBV12-4|.|.
CASSLDRVYGYTF
TGTGCCAGCAGTTTAGACAGAGTCTATGGCTACACCTTC
>TRBJ2-1|TRBV2|few|.
CASTRDSSYNEQFF
TGTGCCAGCACTAGGGACTCCTCCTACAATGAGCAGTTCTTC
>TRBJ1-1|TRBV19|.|TRBD1
CASSPGTVLNTEAFF
TGTGCCAGTAGTCCGGGGACAGTTTTGAACACTGAAGCTTTCTTT
>TRBJ2-7|TRBV23-1|.|TRBD2
CASSHRRGNPYRYEQYF
TGCGCCAGCAGTCACCGGCGGGGGAATCCATACCGATACGAGCAGTACTTC
>TRBJ1-4|TRBV5-6|few|TRBD1
CASSFLRTGQAGTEKLFF
TGTGCCAGCAGCTTTCTACGCACGGGACAGGCCGGGACGGAAAAACTGTTTTTT
>TRBJ2-1|TRBV5-4|.|.
CASSLGLNSYNEQFF
TGTGCCAGCAGCTTGGGGCTGAACTCCTACAATGAGCAGTTCTTC
>TRBJ1-1|TRBV20-1|few|.
CSASSSGVSEAFF
TGCAGTGCTAGTTCCTCGGGGGTCTCTGAAGCTTTCTTT
>TRBJ2-7|TRBV7-9|.|.
CASSRSYEQYF
TGTGCCAGCAGCCGTTCCTACGAGCAGTACTTC
>TRBJ1-1|TRBV5-8|.|TRBD1
CASSFIWVGGPAGTNTEAFF
TGTGCCAGCAGCTTTATCTGGGTAGGGGGCCCTGCGGGGACGAACACTGAAGCTTTCTTT
>TRBJ1-1|TRBV28|.|.
CASSRLGGTEAFF
TGTGCCAGCAGTCGTCTCGGGGGCACTGAAGCTTTCTTT
>TRBJ2-3|TRBV3-1/TRBV3-2|.|TRBD2
CASSLTSGKDTQYF
TGTGCCAGCAGCCTGACTAGCGGGAAGGATACGCAGTATTTT
>TRBJ1-2|TRBV9|once|.
CASSDGTYYGYTF
TGTGCCAGCAGCGACGGGACATACTATGGCTACACCTTC
>TRBJ1-3|TRBV9|.|.
CASSVGLSGNTIYF
TGTGCCAGCAGCGTCGGTCTCTCTGGAAACACCATATATTTT
>TRBJ1-3|TRBV4-1|.|.
CASSQGIGQLSGNTIYF
TGCGCCAGCAGCCAGGGGATAGGACAGCTCTCTGGAAACACCATATATTTT
>TRBJ2-4|TRBV30|.|.
CAWSVGATKNIQYF
TGTGCCTGGAGTGTTGGGGCAACTAAAAACATTCAGTACTTC
>TRBJ2-1|TRBV25-1|once|TRBD1
CAGKAGTGTYNEQFF
TGTGCCGGCAAAGCCGGGACAGGGACCTACAATGAGCAGTTCTTC
>TRBJ2-2|TRBV3-1/TRBV3-2|.|.
CASSPPAGELFF
TGTGCCAGCAGCCCCCCAGCCGGGGAGCTGTTTTTT
>TRBJ2-7|TRBV6-1|once|.
CASSETSGPYEQYF
TGTGCCAGCAGTGAAACAAGCGGGCCCTACGAGCAGTACTTC
>TRBJ1-3|TRBV6-6|few|.
CASSSGAGNTIYF
TGTGCCAGCAGTTCAGGGGCTGGAAACACCATATATTTT
>TRBJ1-4|TRBV6-2/TRBV6-3|.|TRBD1
CASSYAGGYEKLFF
TGTGCCAGCAGTTACGCAGGGGGATATGAAAAACTGTTTTTT
>TRBJ1-5|TRBV7-9|.|TRBD1
CASSSIAGGPQHF
TGTGCCAGCAGCTCAATCGCAGGGGGGCCCCAGCATTTT
>TRBJ2-7|TRBV2|.|.
CASGPLGRTTGEQYF
TGTGCCAGCGGCCCGCTGGGCCGAACCACTGGCGAGCAGTACTTC
>TRBJ2-1|TRBV28|.|.
CASSFSGGSSYNEQFF
TGTGCCAGCAGTTTTAGCGGAGGGAGCTCCTACAATGAGCAGTTCTTC
>TRBJ2-5|TRBV5-6|.|TRBD1
CASSWEGTGKKETQYF
TGTGCCAGCAGCTGGGAAGGGACAGGGAAAAAAGAGACCCAGTACTTC
>TRBJ2-1|TRBV9|.|TRBD1
CASSVSKGQGYNEQFF
TGTGCCAGCAGCGTAAGCAAAGGACAGGGGTACAATGAGCAGTTCTTC
>TRBJ2-5|TRBV18|.|TRBD1
CASSLGQGGETQYF
TGTGCCAGCTCATTGGGACAGGGAGGAGAGACCCAGTACTTC
>TRBJ1-1|TRBV19|once|TRBD1
CASSPTTGLGTEAFF
TGTGCCAGTAGTCCGACGACAGGGTTAGGGACTGAAGCTTTCTTT
>TRBJ2-7|TRBV27|.|TRBD2
CASRTSGTYEQYF
TGTGCCAGTCGGACTAGCGGGACCTACGAGCAGTACTTC
>TRBJ1-3|TRBV5-1|.|TRBD1
CASSADRAGNTIYF
TGCGCCAGCAGCGCCGACAGGGCTGGAAACACCATATATTTT
>TRBJ2-3|TRBV5-1|.|.
CASSARQGTDTQYF
TGCGCCAGCAGCGCACGACAGGGCACAGATACGCAGTATTTT
>TRBJ2-5|TRBV6-6|.|TRBD1
CASSFNRGQETQYF
TGTGCCAGCAGTTTCAACAGGGGGCAAGAGACCCAGTACTTC
>TRBJ2-5|TRBV20-1|.|.
CSASLARLQETQYF
TGCAGTGCTAGTCTAGCGCGCCTCCAAGAGACCCAGTACTTC
>TRBJ1-1|TRBV6-5|.|.
CASGQNTEAFF
TGTGCCAGCGGACAGAACACTGAAGCTTTCTTT